The 28 T cell receptor beta chains presented below share a single source sample, sequenced in a study of cytomegalovirus exposure and HLA in healthy donors. The PCR used 60 Vbeta and 13 Jbeta primers. Using immunoSEQ multiplex PCR, the repertoire was profiled, and TCRdb retains in-frame clones only, with some absent. The sample records 150,000 to 200,000 clones, 75% to 85% being singletons. Sequenced sample: PBMCs. Receptors originate from a woman in her 30s in good health and CMV-seronegative.

The chain recombines TRBV6-5 with TRBJ2-1; 8 positions match TRBD2. Germline values: CDR1 MNHEY, CDR2 SVGAGI. The trim removed 6 bases at V and 4 bases at J, leaving 8 bases unmatched. The CDR3 is 15 residues long. The CDR3 DNA reads as TGTGCCAGCAGGATGAAAGCGGGAGCGTACAATGAGCAGTTCTTC. This gives the protein CASRMKAGAYNEQFF.

This chain links TRBV27 with TRBJ1-1; no reliable D call. V shed 2 bases and J shed 3 bases, with 10 bases lying between them. CDR3 length: 14 residues. CDR1 is MNHEY and CDR2 is SMNVEV in the germline V gene (reference sequence). For the CDR3, the DNA is TGTGCCAGCAGTTTAGGGAGCGGAGACACTGAAGCTTTCTTT. This encodes CASSLGSGDTEAFF.

This chain joins TRBV9 and TRBJ1-4; possible D gene TRBD1, 5 bases. This CDR3 region has 14 residues. Trimming removed 4 bases at V and 6 bases at J, with 13 bases between. Germline V gene lookup returns CDR1 SGDLS and CDR2 YYNGEE. The CDR3, as DNA: TGTGCCAGCAGCCGGGGGACTGATTATGAAAAACTGTTTTTT. Residues: CASSRGTDYEKLFF. The entire variable domain, with the rest obtained from reference TRBV9 and TRBJ1-4, is as follows: DSGVTQTPKHLITATGQRVTLRCSPRSGDLSVYWYQQSLDQGLQFLIQYYNGEERAKGNILERFSAQQFPDLHSELNLSSLELGDSALYFCASSRGTDYEKLFFGSGTQLSVL.

The chain is built from TRBV11-2 and TRBJ2-4, with D possibly being TRBD1 (5 bases). CDR1 is SGHAT, CDR2 FQNNGV, per germline. V was cut by 3 bases and J by 6 bases, with 9 bases left in between. The CDR3 sequence is 13 residues long. The CDR3 loop is CASSFTGVNIQYF. CDR3 nucleotide sequence: TGTGCCAGCAGCTTCACAGGAGTAAACATTCAGTACTTC.

This clone was seen a handful of times. The V gene is TRBV27, the J gene TRBJ2-2; 8 bases agree with TRBD1. V shed 6 bases and J 5 bases; nucleotides not matched to a gene: 8. CDR3 length equals 15 residues. Germline V gives CDR1 MNHEY, CDR2 SMNVEV (reference sequence). The CDR3, as DNA: TGTGCCAGCAGGACCGGACAGGGTGGGACCGGGGAGCTGTTTTTT. Protein sequence: CASRTGQGGTGELFF.

The chain links TRBV4-2 to TRBJ1-2; 8 bases fit TRBD1. CDR3 length equals 16 residues. The trim removed 4 bases at V and 4 bases at J, leaving 11 bases unmatched. Germline assignment: CDR1 LGHNA and CDR2 YNFKEQ. The CDR3 region is CASSPLGTGGIYGYTF. The DNA for the CDR3 is TGTGCCAGCAGCCCACTTGGGACAGGAGGGATCTATGGCTACACCTTC.

The gene calls are TRBV6-1 and TRBJ1-6, with D perhaps matching TRBD1 (6 bases). This CDR3 is built from 16 residues. Trimming pared 3 bases from V and 7 bases from J, leaving 16 bases between. Germline assignment: CDR1 MNHNS and CDR2 SASEGT. The CDR3 spells CASSDKGQFGNSPLHF. The CDR3 DNA sequence: TGTGCCAGCAGTGACAAAGGACAGTTCGGGAATTCACCCCTCCACTTT.

The rearrangement joins TRBV4-1 to TRBJ2-7; D is possibly TRBD2 (6 bases). The CDR3 has 15 residues. Germline assignment: CDR1 MGHRA and CDR2 YSYEKL. Trimming cost V 0 bases and J 2 bases, with 11 bases left between them. In DNA form, the CDR3 reads TGCGCCAGCAGCCAAGAATCATCGGGGGCCTACGAGCAGTACTTC. The encoded protein is CASSQESSGAYEQYF.

In DNA form, the CDR3 reads TGCAGCGTTGATCGGCTAGTGCCCGGGGAGCTGTTTTTT. Translating it yields CSVDRLVPGELFF. This chain connects TRBV29-1 to TRBJ2-2; D is unresolved. Per germline, CDR1 SQVTM and CDR2 ANQGSEA. The V end lost 3 bases, the J end lost 6 bases, and 11 bases lay between the germline ends. This CDR3 spans 13 amino acids.

This chain joins TRBV7-8 and TRBJ1-5, with D perhaps TRBD1 (6 bases). This CDR3 contains 15 residues. CDR1 SGHVS and CDR2 FQNEAQ come from the germline V gene. V shed 5 bases and J shed 5 bases, with 16 bases lying between them. CDR3 sequence (DNA): TGTGCCAGCAGCCCAGCAGGGGTGGGGCATCAGCCCCAGCATTTT. This gives the protein CASSPAGVGHQPQHF.

This chain uses TRBV9 with TRBJ2-3; D is uncertain. Germline CDR1 SGDLS, CDR2 YYNGEE. This CDR3 is 16 amino acids long. The germline V and J ends were trimmed by 4 bases and 2 bases, with 17 bases remaining between them. CDR3 region: CASSSNDQDFTDTQYF. CDR3 sequence (DNA): TGTGCCAGCAGCTCAAACGACCAGGATTTCACAGATACGCAGTATTTT.

This CDR3 is CASSAPDRENGYTF. For the CDR3, the DNA is TGTGCCAGCAGTGCTCCTGACAGGGAGAATGGCTACACCTTC. This chain links TRBV28 with TRBJ1-2; 7 bases are shared with TRBD1. The CDR3 loop spans 14 amino acids. J was trimmed by 6 bases and V by 5 bases; bases with no gene match: 9. The germline gives CDR1 MDHEN, CDR2 SYDVKM.

This chain joins TRBV19 and TRBJ2-7; 11 positions agree with TRBD2. Germline CDR1 and CDR2: LNHDA and SQIVND (reference sequence). With V trimmed by 2 bases and J by 2 bases, 14 bases remained unmatched. The CDR3 loop spans 19 amino acids. Written as DNA, the CDR3 is TGTGCCAGTAGTATATGGTCCCTAGCGGGGGGCACCGGACCCTACGAGCAGTACTTC. It specifies CASSIWSLAGGTGPYEQYF.

This clone was seen only once. The J gene is TRBJ2-1, the V gene TRBV7-2; D is uncertain. V lost 6 bases to trimming and J lost 6 bases, with 12 bases between them. The CDR3 sequence is 13 residues long. Germline CDR1 and CDR2: SGHTA and FQGNSA. The CDR3 DNA is TGTGCCAGCAGTTACCTACAGAGCAATGAGCAGTTCTTC. Its protein is CASSYLQSNEQFF.

The chain uses TRBV14 and TRBJ2-1; TRBD2 agrees at 7 bases. CDR1 is SGHDN, CDR2 FVKESK, per germline. Unmatched junction bases numbered 15, after V lost 1 base and J lost 9 bases. The CDR3 extends over 17 amino acids. CDR3: CASSQVWRAGEVGEQFF. For the CDR3, the DNA is TGTGCCAGCAGCCAAGTCTGGAGGGCGGGAGAGGTTGGTGAGCAGTTCTTC. Supplemented by reference TRBV14 and TRBJ2-1, the full variable domain reads EAGVTQFPSHSVIEKGQTVTLRCDPISGHDNLYWYRRVMGKEIKFLLHFVKESKQDESGMPNNRFLAERTGGTYSTLKVQPAELEDSGVYFCASSQVWRAGEVGEQFFGPGTRLTVL.

J is TRBJ1-1 and V is TRBV19; the match to TRBD1 covers 10 bases. The CDR3 runs to 15 residues. CDR1 LNHDA and CDR2 SQIVND come from the germline V gene (reference sequence). V dropped 5 bases and J dropped 1; count of bases not matched to a gene: 4. CDR3 nucleotide sequence: TGTGCCAGTAGTGTTTGGACAGGGGGGAACACTGAAGCTTTCTTT. Amino acid sequence: CASSVWTGGNTEAFF.

The V and J genes are TRBV6-6 and TRBJ2-2; D unresolved. The V gene's germline CDR1 is MNHNY and CDR2 SVGAGI (reference sequence). Trimming took 6 bases from V and 5 from J, leaving 4 bases between them. This CDR3 is 11 amino acids long. In nucleotides, the CDR3 is TGTGCCAGCAGCCTGACCGGGGAGCTGTTTTTT. Translation gives CASSLTGELFF.

The DNA for the CDR3 is TGCGCCAGCAGCTTGGTAGGGGTCCGCGAGCAGTACTTC. Protein: CASSLVGVREQYF. The rearrangement links TRBV5-1 to TRBJ2-7; TRBD1 might be the D (5 bases). Trimming took off 0 bases at V and 6 bases at J, with 10 bases between the two ends. This CDR3 contains 13 residues. Germline V gene data show CDR1 as SGHRS and CDR2 as YFSETQ.

The chain links TRBV6-5 to TRBJ2-7; TRBD1 matches 9 bases. The CDR3 totals 15 residues. J gave up 3 bases and V 5 bases, and 8 bases lay outside the gene matches. Germline V CDR1 and CDR2: MNHEY, SVGAGI. The CDR3 spells CASSKLQGAGYEQYF. In DNA, the CDR3 is TGTGCCAGCAGTAAATTACAGGGGGCAGGCTACGAGCAGTACTTC.

V is TRBV23-1 and J is TRBJ2-5, with TRBD1 identical over 10 bases. TRBV23-1 is an open reading frame whose function is uncertain. The CDR3 sequence is 19 residues long. The V segment lost 2 bases and the J segment 1 base; nucleotides outside the gene matches: 13. The chain's CDR3 is CASSQDDRGRVDLQETQYF. The CDR3 DNA reads TGCGCCAGCAGTCAAGACGACAGGGGGCGAGTGGACCTCCAAGAGACCCAGTACTTC.

A single count supports this clone. The chain is built from TRBV28 and TRBJ2-2; tentative D call: TRBD1 (5 bases). The CDR3 is made up of 16 amino acids. V lost 6 bases and J lost 4, with 18 bases in between. CDR1 is MDHEN and CDR2 is SYDVKM in the germline V gene. The DNA for the CDR3 is TGTGCCAGCAGGGACCAGGCGACAGCGAGCACCGGGGAGCTGTTTTTT. It is translated as CASRDQATASTGELFF.

This clone was picked up one time. This chain joins TRBV28 and TRBJ1-2, with D possibly matching TRBD1 (6 bases). Deletions cut 4 bases from V and 3 bases from J, with 12 bases between. This CDR3 has 14 amino acids. Germline-derived CDR1 and CDR2 are MDHEN and SYDVKM. In DNA, the CDR3 is TGTGCCAGCAGTTCACCAGGACAGTACTATGGCTACACCTTC. Its translation is CASSSPGQYYGYTF.

V and J are TRBV7-9 and TRBJ1-5; D not certain. The CDR3 loop spans 15 amino acids. Germline values: CDR1 SEHNR, CDR2 FQNEAQ (reference sequence). V lost 5 bases to trimming and J lost 0 bases, with 11 bases between them. In DNA, the CDR3 is TGTGCCAGCAGCGACGCAGACTATAGCAATCAGCCCCAGCATTTT. It codes for CASSDADYSNQPQHF.

This chain connects TRBV2 to TRBJ2-1; 12 bases agree with TRBD2. Germline CDR1 reads SNHLY; CDR2 reads FYNNEI. With 5 bases clipped from V and 10 bases from J, the junction kept 3 bases outside the gene matches. This CDR3 is 13 amino acids long. CDR3 nucleotides: TGTGCCAGCAGTCAAGGACTAGCGGGAGAGCAGTTCTTC. Translated: CASSQGLAGEQFF.

The sample holds one count of this clone. V usage is TRBV19 and J usage is TRBJ1-2, with a weak D call TRBD1 (5 bases). V gave up 5 bases and J gave up 9 bases, with 22 bases separating them. CDR1 and CDR2 (germline): LNHDA, SQIVND (reference sequence). The CDR3 extends over 15 amino acids. The CDR3: CASSGQPATSNSYTF. In DNA form, the CDR3 reads TGTGCCAGTAGTGGACAACCGGCGACCTCGAACAGCTACACCTTC.

Concerning this clone itself: The sample carries other DNA sequences with the same CDR3. This sequence joins TRBV18 and TRBJ2-1, with TRBD2 as a possible D gene (6 bases). The ends were cut back, 0 bases at V and 0 bases at J, with 9 bases in the middle. The germline CDR1 and CDR2 sequences are KGHSH and LQKENI. The CDR3 has 16 residues. CDR3 nucleotide sequence: TGTGCCAGCTCACCACCTTCCGGGAGCTCCTACAATGAGCAGTTCTTC. Protein sequence: CASSPPSGSSYNEQFF.

The V gene is TRBV4-3, the J gene TRBJ1-2, with a possible D match to TRBD1 (5 bases). The CDR3 is made up of 16 amino acids. Germline CDR1 and CDR2: LGHNA and YSLEER. V was clipped by 1 base and J by 2 bases, with 14 bases between them. The CDR3 loop is CASSQVGGSRNYGYTF. The CDR3 DNA follows: TGCGCCAGCAGCCAAGTGGGGGGGAGCAGGAACTATGGCTACACCTTC.

The rearrangement uses TRBV7-2 and TRBJ1-6; D gene uncertain. Per germline, CDR1 SGHTA and CDR2 FQGNSA. CDR3 size: 13 residues. Trimming took 5 bases from V and 7 from J, leaving 9 bases between them. CDR3 loop: CASSPDMNSPLHF. The CDR3 nucleotides read TGTGCCAGCAGCCCAGACATGAATTCACCCCTCCACTTT.